This T cell receptor (beta chain) emerged from a study of T cell repertoires in cytomegalovirus infection. Study overall: Matching HLA type, along with CMV infection, was indicated by public TCR beta signatures.

Worth noting for this clonotype: The antigen is unknown.

The ends were cut back, 0 bases at V and 7 bases at J, with 13 bases in the middle. CDR1 is MNHEY, CDR2 SMNVEV, per germline (reference sequence). This CDR3 region has 14 residues. Using its own MiXCR run on the reads, TCRdb lists one record per CDR3 protein. The sample includes about 150,000 distinct CDR3 sequences, roughly a third of them seen just once. The chain uses TRBV27 and TRBJ2-7, with D hard to call. The TCR sequence derives from a human donor in good health (CMV status not recorded). Some clones in this sample may be carry-over from other donors' samples. Sequenced here: CD8+ T cells from cultured PBMCs, sampled from culture after CMV antigen stimulation. CDR3 sequence: CASSLSSHLGEQYF. The CDR3 bases are TGTGCCAGCAGTTTATCATCCCACCTGGGGGAGCAGTACTTC.